This TCR beta chain was recovered during a study of T cells in Graves' hyperthyroidism and ophthalmopathy. General observations from the study: The blood repertoire included most of the expanded thyroid clonotypes above 0.001.

This clonotype was counted at least ten times. Its antigen is as yet unknown. The source of the PBMCs was over 8.5 ml of fresh peripheral blood. CDR3 size: 15 residues. V lost 7 bases and J lost 6; bases outside the gene matches: 15. Germline V lookup: CDR1 MDHEN, CDR2 SYDVKM. Authors of the study amplified TCR beta CDR3 regions from RNA transcripts. HTBI primers were employed in a first-round RT-PCR of the TCR CDR3. TCRdb passed the multiplex PCR reads through MiXCR, listing each CDR3 protein once. Here the sample spans approximately 400,000 distinct CDR3 sequences, 15% to 19% being singletons. This sequence joins TRBV28 and TRBJ2-7; TRBD1 matches 7 bases. The sequenced material came from blood. The TCR comes from a woman between 18 and 29 years old with Graves' hyperthyroidism that later progressed to Graves' ophthalmopathy. CDR3 loop: CASTWDRQRSPEQYF. CDR3 bases: TGTGCCAGCACTTGGGACAGACAAAGGTCCCCCGAGCAGTACTTC.